Listed here are 21 T cell receptor beta chains from one sample, sequenced in a study of T cells after yellow fever vaccination (dated by TCRdb to 2018 to 2020). In the paper's terms, the treatment or condition label means: live attenuated yellow fever vaccine strain. Library preparation used 5' RACE. Sequencing relied on an Illumina NovaSeq 6000. TCRdb reworked the public reads: Q25 trimming with fastp, MiXCR clone assembly, productive beta chains retained. Rows matching on CDR3 protein sequence are summarized as one entry with the most common DNA and genes. The sample yields about 300,000 distinct CDR3 sequences; 7.5% to 9% were counted once. The ten largest make up approximately 3.3% of the sample. Specimen: CD4+ T cells sorted from PBMCs, collected 5 days after the yellow fever booster vaccination. These receptors were taken from a man younger than 35 who received the YFV17D yellow fever vaccine.

This chain uses TRBV20-1 with TRBJ1-1; 7 bases map to TRBD1. The CDR3 is 13 amino acids. After removal of 5 bases from V and 4 bases from J, the junction contained 7 bases not matched to a gene. Germline V gives CDR1 DFQATT, CDR2 SNEGSKA (reference sequence). CDR3 nucleotides: TGCAGTGCTGCTCAGGGGGTAATCACTGAAGCTTTCTTT. Residues: CSAAQGVITEAFF.

This clonotype was seen a single time. The CDR3 region has the DNA TGTGCCAGCAGCCAAAGACAGGGGGGGCTCGAGCAGTACTTC. Protein sequence: CASSQRQGGLEQYF. V is TRBV4-2 and J is TRBJ2-7, with 9 bases fitting TRBD1. The CDR3 is 14 residues long. V was clipped by 2 bases and J by 6 bases; unmatched bases: 5. Germline assignment: CDR1 LGHNA and CDR2 YNFKEQ.

This clonotype was seen more than once but under ten times. J is TRBJ2-3 and V is TRBV24-1, with a possible D match to TRBD1 (6 bases). The CDR3 totals 12 residues. Trimming pared 11 bases from V and 3 bases from J, leaving 11 bases between. Germline V gene sequence: CDR1 KGHDR, CDR2 SFDVKD. This chain's CDR3 is CAKGTGTDTQYF. In nucleotides, the CDR3 is TGTGCCAAAGGCACAGGGACAGATACGCAGTATTTT.

The V and J genes are TRBV20-1 and TRBJ1-2, with TRBD1 matching 7 bases. V was clipped by 2 bases and J by 5 bases; unmatched bases: 8. This CDR3 is 14 amino acids long. The germline V gene has CDR1 DFQATT and CDR2 SNEGSKA (reference sequence). CDR3 residues: CSARTQQGLYGYTF. The CDR3 DNA is TGCAGTGCTAGAACCCAACAGGGGCTTTATGGCTACACCTTC.

The rearrangement uses TRBV5-1 and TRBJ2-3, with D possibly TRBD2 on 6 matching bases. Between the trimmed V and J ends, which lost 0 bases and 7 bases, there was a span of 12 bases. Germline-derived CDR1 and CDR2 are SGHRS and YFSETQ. The CDR3 extends over 14 amino acids. CDR3 nucleotide sequence: TGCGCCAGCAGCTTGGATGGGGAGGCTTATACGCAGTATTTT. This gives the protein CASSLDGEAYTQYF. Combining the CDR3 with reference TRBV5-1 and TRBJ2-3 gives the whole variable domain KAGVTQTPRYLIKTRGQQVTLSCSPISGHRSVSWYQQTPGQGLQFLFEYFSETQRNKGNFPGRFSGRQFSNSRSEMNVSTLELGDSALYLCASSLDGEAYTQYFGPGTRLTVL.

The chain is built from TRBV7-6 and TRBJ2-2, with D unclear. The germline CDR1 and CDR2 sequences are SGHVS and FNYEAQ. Trimming pared 5 bases from V and 1 base from J, leaving 11 bases between. This CDR3 spans 15 amino acids. The CDR3, as DNA: TGTGCCAGCAGCGCTCGGACCCAGAACACCGGGGAGCTGTTTTTT. Protein product: CASSARTQNTGELFF.

This clonotype appeared many times. CDR3 in DNA: TGCGCCAGCAGCCTCAGGGATTCTAATGAAAAACTGTTTTTT. Translating gives CASSLRDSNEKLFF. This rearrangement joins TRBV5-1 to TRBJ1-4, with a tentative D call TRBD1 (5 bases). The length of the CDR3 is 14 residues. The V and J ends lost 4 bases and 3 bases respectively, with 10 bases between them. Germline V CDR1 and CDR2: SGHRS, YFSETQ.

This clonotype has more than one count but fewer than ten. The rearrangement joins TRBV3-1 to TRBJ2-3; D is unresolved. V was pared by 8 bases and J by 0 bases, with 9 bases between. The germline V gene encodes CDR1 LGHDT and CDR2 YNNKEL (reference sequence). This CDR3 is built from 13 residues. CDR3 sequence: CASYQRSTDTQYF. In DNA, the CDR3 is TGTGCCAGCTACCAGCGAAGCACAGATACGCAGTATTTT.

This clonotype came up a few times. The chain links TRBV7-9 to TRBJ2-4, with D uncertain. Germline-derived CDR1 and CDR2 are SEHNR and FQNEAQ (reference sequence). This CDR3 is built from 14 residues. V was pared by 3 bases and J by 8 bases, with 14 bases between. CDR3 in DNA: TGTGCCAGCAGCTTGACTGAAGGTGGGGACATTCAGTACTTC. Protein: CASSLTEGGDIQYF.

This chain links TRBV10-3 with TRBJ1-3; D possibly corresponds to TRBD1 (6 bases). The ends were cut back, 6 bases at V and 2 bases at J, with 14 bases in the middle. The CDR3 consists of 15 residues. The germline CDR1 and CDR2 sequences are ENHRY and SYGVKD. This chain's CDR3 is CAISPGGGTGNTIYF. For the CDR3, the DNA is TGTGCCATCAGCCCGGGAGGGGGGACTGGAAACACCATATATTTT.

This clonotype was detected a few times. The chain joins TRBV7-9 to TRBJ2-2; 9 positions agree with TRBD2. Germline V gives CDR1 SEHNR, CDR2 FQNEAQ (reference sequence). The CDR3 has 18 residues. Trimming took 0 bases from V and 0 from J; bases not matched to a gene: 5. CDR3 nucleotide sequence: TGTGCCAGCAGCTTAGCGCGGGGGGGTCCCGCGAACACCGGGGAGCTGTTTTTT. Translated, it gives CASSLARGGPANTGELFF.

This clonotype came up a few times. The V and J genes are TRBV5-1 and TRBJ1-2, with a possible D match to TRBD1 (6 bases). Trimming shortened V by 1 base and J by 6 bases, and 13 bases separated the two germline ends. Per germline, CDR1 SGHRS and CDR2 YFSETQ. This CDR3 contains 14 residues. CDR3: CASSLWGPPDGYTF. The CDR3 DNA follows: TGCGCCAGCAGCTTGTGGGGGCCCCCCGATGGCTACACCTTC.

The V call is TRBV19, the J call TRBJ2-1; D gene unclear. V lost 7 bases, J lost 0 bases, and 10 bases lay in between. CDR1 and CDR2 (germline): LNHDA, SQIVND (reference sequence). The CDR3 totals 14 residues. Here the CDR3 DNA reads TGTGCCAGTAACGAACATAGCTCCTACAATGAGCAGTTCTTC. Its protein product is CASNEHSSYNEQFF.

This clonotype is a singleton in its sample. The V call is TRBV9, the J call TRBJ1-4, with TRBD1 matching 7 bases. CDR3 length: 14 residues. The V gene end was trimmed by 7 bases and the J gene end by 6 bases; junction bases not matched to a gene: 9. Germline CDR1 is SGDLS and CDR2 is YYNGEE. The CDR3 coding sequence is TGTGCCAGCGGCCGGACAGGAGGCCATGAAAAACTGTTTTTT. It yields the protein CASGRTGGHEKLFF.

The rearrangement joins TRBV6-5 to TRBJ2-3; TRBD2 might be the D (6 bases). The germline V gene has CDR1 MNHEY and CDR2 SVGAGI. The V and J ends lost 5 bases and 9 bases respectively, with 21 bases between them. The CDR3 covers 15 residues. CDR3 sequence (DNA): TGTGCCAGCAGTACTTCCGGGACTCACCAGGGCACGCAGTATTTT. It translates to CASSTSGTHQGTQYF.

The V call is TRBV5-1, the J call TRBJ2-7; no definite D call. Trimming took 4 bases from V and 3 from J, leaving 11 bases between them. Looked up from germline, CDR1 is SGHRS and CDR2 is YFSETQ. This CDR3 is 13 amino acids long. The CDR3 DNA follows: TGCGCCAGCAGCCTGACACTTGGCTACGAGCAGTACGTC. This codes for CASSLTLGYEQYV.

There are many counts of this clonotype. The chain employs TRBV5-6 and TRBJ2-2; D uncertain. CDR1 is SGHDT and CDR2 is YYEEEE in the germline V gene. There are 18 residues in the CDR3. The V end was cut by 0 bases, the J end by 0 bases, with 15 bases between. The CDR3 is CASSLGIRDSSNTGELFF. For the CDR3, the DNA is TGTGCCAGCAGCTTGGGAATAAGAGACTCCTCGAACACCGGGGAGCTGTTTTTT.

This clonotype has only a few counts. V is TRBV20-1 and J is TRBJ2-3; 12 bases are a match to TRBD2. Looked up from germline, CDR1 is DFQATT and CDR2 is SNEGSKA (reference sequence). Germline trimming cut 5 bases from V and 0 bases from J; bases unmatched to any gene: 12. The CDR3 totals 18 residues. CDR3 region: CSAGGRLAGVTSTDTQYF. In nucleotides, the CDR3 is TGCAGTGCTGGGGGCCGACTAGCGGGGGTTACTAGCACAGATACGCAGTATTTT.

The chain carries TRBV12-3 or TRBV12-4 and TRBJ2-5; TRBD2 matches at 10 bases. V shed 5 bases, J shed 2 bases, and the junction held 5 bases outside the gene matches. The CDR3 covers 15 residues. In DNA form, the CDR3 reads TGTGCCAGCAGTATCTGGACTAGCGGACAAGAGACCCAGTACTTC. Its protein is CASSIWTSGQETQYF.

This clonotype was counted between two and nine times. The V and J genes are TRBV12-3 or TRBV12-4 and TRBJ1-2; no definite D call. The CDR3 consists of 14 residues. The V gene lost 5 bases and the J gene lost 2 bases, with 12 bases spanning the gap. The CDR3 DNA is TGTGCCAGCAGTCTATTAGGACGAAACTATGGCTACACCTTC. Encoded protein: CASSLLGRNYGYTF.

This clonotype was detected a few times. This chain uses TRBV2 with TRBJ2-1; 9 nucleotides agree with TRBD1. There are 14 residues in the CDR3. J lost 6 bases, V lost 8 bases, and 8 bases had no gene match. Germline V lookup: CDR1 SNHLY, CDR2 FYNNEI. The CDR3 coding sequence is TGTGCCAGCCGAGGGACAGGGAAGGGCAATGAGCAGTTCTTC. Encoded protein: CASRGTGKGNEQFF. Full variable domain (rest looked up from reference TRBV2 and TRBJ2-1): EPEVTQTPSHQVTQMGQEVILRCVPISNHLYFYWYRQILGQKVEFLVSFYNNEISEKSEIFDDQFSVERPDGSNFTLKIRSTKLEDSAMYFCASRGTGKGNEQFFGPGTRLTVL.